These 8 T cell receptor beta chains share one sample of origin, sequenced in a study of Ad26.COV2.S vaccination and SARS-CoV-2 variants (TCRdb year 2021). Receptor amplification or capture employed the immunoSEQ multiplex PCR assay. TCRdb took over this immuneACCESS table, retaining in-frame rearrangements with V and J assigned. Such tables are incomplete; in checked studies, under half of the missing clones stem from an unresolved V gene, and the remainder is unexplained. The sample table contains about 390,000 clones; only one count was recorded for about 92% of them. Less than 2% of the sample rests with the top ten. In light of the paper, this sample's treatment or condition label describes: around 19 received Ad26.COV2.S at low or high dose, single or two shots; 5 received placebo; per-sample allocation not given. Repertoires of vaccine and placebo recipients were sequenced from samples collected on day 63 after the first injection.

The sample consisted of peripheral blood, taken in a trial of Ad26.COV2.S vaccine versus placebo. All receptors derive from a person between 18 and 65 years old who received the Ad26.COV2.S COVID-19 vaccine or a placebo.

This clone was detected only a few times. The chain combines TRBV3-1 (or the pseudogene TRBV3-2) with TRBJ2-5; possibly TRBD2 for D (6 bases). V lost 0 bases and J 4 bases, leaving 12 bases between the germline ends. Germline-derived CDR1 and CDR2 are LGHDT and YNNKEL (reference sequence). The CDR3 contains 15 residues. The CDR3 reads CASSQDGTGRETQYF. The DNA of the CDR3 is TGTGCCAGCAGCCAAGATGGGACTGGGAGAGAGACCCAGTACTTC.

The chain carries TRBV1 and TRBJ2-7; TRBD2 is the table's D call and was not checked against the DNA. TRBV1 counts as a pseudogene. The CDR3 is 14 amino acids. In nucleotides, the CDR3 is TGCACCAGCAGTATATTCGGGGGTTTTGAAGAGCAGTACTTC. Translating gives CTSSIFGGFEEQYF.

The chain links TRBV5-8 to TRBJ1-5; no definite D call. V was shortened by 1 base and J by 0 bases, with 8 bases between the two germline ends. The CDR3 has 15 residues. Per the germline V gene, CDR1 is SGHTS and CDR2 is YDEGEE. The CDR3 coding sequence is TGTGCCAGCAGCTTGAAAGGTTATAGCAATCAGCCCCAGCATTTT. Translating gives CASSLKGYSNQPQHF.

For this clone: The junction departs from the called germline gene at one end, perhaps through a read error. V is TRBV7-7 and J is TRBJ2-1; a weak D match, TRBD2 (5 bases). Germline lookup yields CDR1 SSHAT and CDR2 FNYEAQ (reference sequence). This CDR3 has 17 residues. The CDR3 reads CASSLVAGGSSYNEQFF. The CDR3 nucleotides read TGTGCTAGCAGCTTAGTGGCGGGTGGGAGCTCCTACAATGAGCAGTTCTTC.

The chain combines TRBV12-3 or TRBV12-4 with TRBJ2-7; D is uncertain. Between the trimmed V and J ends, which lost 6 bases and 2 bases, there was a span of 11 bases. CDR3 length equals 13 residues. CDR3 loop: CASRPAGTYEQYF. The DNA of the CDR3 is TGTGCCAGCAGGCCGGCCGGAACCTACGAGCAGTACTTC.

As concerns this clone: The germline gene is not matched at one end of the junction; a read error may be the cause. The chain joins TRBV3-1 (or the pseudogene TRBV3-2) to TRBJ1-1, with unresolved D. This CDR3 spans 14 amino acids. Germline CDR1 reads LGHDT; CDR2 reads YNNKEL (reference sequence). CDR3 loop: CASRQETGNTEAFF. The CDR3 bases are TGTGCCAGCAGACAAGAGACGGGGAACACTGAAGCTTTCTTT.

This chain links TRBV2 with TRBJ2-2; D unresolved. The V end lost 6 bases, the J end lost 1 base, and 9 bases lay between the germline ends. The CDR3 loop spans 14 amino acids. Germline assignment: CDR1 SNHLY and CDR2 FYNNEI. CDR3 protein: CASRPDGNTGELFF. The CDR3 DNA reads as TGTGCCAGCAGACCGGACGGGAACACCGGGGAGCTGTTTTTT.

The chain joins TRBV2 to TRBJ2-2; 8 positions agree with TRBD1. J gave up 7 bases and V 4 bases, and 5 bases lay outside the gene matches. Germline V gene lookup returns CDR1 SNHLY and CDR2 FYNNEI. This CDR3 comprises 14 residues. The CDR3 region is CASSVRGQDGELFF. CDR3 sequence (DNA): TGTGCCAGCAGTGTCAGGGGGCAAGACGGGGAGCTGTTTTTT.